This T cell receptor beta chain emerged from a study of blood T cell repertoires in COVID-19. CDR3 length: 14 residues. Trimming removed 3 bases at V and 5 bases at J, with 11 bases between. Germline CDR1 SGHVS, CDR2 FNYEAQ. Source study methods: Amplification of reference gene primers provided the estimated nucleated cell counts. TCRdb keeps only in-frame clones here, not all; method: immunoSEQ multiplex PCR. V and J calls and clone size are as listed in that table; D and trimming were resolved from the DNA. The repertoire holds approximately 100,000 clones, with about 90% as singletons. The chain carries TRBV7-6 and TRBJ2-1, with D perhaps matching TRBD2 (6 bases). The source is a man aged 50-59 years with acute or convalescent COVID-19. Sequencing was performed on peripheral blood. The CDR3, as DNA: TGTGCCAGCAGCTTTGGCGGGAAGGACAATGAGCAGTTCTTC. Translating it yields CASSFGGKDNEQFF.